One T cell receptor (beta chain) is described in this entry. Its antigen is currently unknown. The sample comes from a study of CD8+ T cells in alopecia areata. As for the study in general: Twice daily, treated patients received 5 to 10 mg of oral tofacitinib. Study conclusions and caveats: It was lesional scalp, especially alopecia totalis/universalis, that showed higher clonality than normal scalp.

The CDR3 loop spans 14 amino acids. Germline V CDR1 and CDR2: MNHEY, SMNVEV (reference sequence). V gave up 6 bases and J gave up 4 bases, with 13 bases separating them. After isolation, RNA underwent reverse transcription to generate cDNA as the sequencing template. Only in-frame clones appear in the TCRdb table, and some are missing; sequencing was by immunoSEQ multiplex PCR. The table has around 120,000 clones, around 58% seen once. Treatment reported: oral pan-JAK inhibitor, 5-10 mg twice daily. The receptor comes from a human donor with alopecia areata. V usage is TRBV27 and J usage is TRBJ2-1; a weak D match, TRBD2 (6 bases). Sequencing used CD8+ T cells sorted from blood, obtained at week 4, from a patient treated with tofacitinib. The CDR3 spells CASSPSGAYNEQFF. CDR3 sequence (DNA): TGTGCCAGCAGCCCCTCGGGAGCGTACAATGAGCAGTTCTTC.